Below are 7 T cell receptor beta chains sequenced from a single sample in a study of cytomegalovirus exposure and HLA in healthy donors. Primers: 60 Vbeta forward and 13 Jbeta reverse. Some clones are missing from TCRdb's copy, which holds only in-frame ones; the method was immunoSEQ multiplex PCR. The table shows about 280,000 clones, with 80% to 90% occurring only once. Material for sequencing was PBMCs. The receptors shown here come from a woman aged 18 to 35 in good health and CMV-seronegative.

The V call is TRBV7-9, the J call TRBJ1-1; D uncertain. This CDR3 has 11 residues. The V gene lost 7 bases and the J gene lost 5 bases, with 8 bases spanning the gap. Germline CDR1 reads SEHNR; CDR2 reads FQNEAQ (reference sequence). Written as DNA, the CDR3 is TGTGCCAGCACTGGAGGAACTGAAGCTTTCTTT. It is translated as CASTGGTEAFF.

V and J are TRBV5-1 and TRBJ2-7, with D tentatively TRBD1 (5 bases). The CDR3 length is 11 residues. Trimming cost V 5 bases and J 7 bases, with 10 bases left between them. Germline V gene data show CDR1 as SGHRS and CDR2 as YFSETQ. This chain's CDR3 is CASRGRSEQYF. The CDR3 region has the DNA TGCGCCAGCAGGGGGCGGTCGGAGCAGTACTTC.

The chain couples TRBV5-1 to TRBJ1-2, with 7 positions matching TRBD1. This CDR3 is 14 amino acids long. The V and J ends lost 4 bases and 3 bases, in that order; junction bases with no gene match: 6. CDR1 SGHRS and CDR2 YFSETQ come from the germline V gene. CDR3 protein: CASSRDQGDYGYTF. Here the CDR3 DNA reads TGCGCCAGCAGCCGGGATCAGGGGGACTATGGCTACACCTTC.

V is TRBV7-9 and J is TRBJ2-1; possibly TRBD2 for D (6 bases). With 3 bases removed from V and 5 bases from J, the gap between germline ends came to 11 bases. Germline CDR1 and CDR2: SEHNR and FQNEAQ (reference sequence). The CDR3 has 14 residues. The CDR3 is CASSLVGGDNEQFF. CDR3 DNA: TGTGCCAGCAGCTTGGTAGGCGGGGACAATGAGCAGTTCTTC.

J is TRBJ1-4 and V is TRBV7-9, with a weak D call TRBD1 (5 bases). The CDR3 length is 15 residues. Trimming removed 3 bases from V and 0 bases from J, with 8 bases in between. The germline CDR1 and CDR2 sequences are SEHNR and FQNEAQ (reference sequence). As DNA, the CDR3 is TGTGCCAGCAGCTTCGGGGGGACAACTAATGAAAAACTGTTTTTT. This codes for CASSFGGTTNEKLFF. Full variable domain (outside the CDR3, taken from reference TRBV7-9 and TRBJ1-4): DTGVSQNPRHKITKRGQNVTFRCDPISEHNRLYWYRQTLGQGPEFLTYFQNEAQLEKSRLLSDRFSAERPKGSFSTLEIQRTEQGDSAMYLCASSFGGTTNEKLFFGSGTQLSVL.

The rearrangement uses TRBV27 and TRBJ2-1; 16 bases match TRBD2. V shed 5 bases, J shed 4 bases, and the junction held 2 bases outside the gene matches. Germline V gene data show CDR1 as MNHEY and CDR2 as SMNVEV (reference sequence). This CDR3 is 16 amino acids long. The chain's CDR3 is CASSPGLAGGYNEQFF. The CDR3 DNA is TGTGCCAGCAGTCCGGGACTAGCGGGGGGGTACAATGAGCAGTTCTTC.

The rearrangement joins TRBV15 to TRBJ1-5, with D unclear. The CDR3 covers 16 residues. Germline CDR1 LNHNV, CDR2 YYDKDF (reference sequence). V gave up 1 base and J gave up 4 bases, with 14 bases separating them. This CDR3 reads CATSRAMRATNQPQHF. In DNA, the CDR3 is TGTGCCACCAGCAGAGCTATGAGGGCCACTAATCAGCCCCAGCATTTT.